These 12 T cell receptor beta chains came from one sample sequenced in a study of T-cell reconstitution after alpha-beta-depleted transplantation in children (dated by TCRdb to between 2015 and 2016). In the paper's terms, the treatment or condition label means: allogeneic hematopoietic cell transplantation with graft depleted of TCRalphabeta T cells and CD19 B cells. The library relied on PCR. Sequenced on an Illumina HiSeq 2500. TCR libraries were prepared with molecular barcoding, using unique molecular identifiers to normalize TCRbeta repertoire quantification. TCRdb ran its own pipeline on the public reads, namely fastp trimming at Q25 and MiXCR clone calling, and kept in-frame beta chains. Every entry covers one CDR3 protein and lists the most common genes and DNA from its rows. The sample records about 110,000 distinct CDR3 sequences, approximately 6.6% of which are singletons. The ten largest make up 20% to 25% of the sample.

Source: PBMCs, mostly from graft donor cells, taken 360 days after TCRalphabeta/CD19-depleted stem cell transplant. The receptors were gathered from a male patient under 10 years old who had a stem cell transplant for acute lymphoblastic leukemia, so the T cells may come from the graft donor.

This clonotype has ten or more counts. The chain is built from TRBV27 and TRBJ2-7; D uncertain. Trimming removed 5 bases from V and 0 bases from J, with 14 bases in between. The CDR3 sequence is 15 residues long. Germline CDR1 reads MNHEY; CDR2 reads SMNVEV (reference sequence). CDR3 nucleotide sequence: TGTGCCAGCAGTCTAACCGGGCTGAGCTCCTACGAGCAGTACTTC. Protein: CASSLTGLSSYEQYF.

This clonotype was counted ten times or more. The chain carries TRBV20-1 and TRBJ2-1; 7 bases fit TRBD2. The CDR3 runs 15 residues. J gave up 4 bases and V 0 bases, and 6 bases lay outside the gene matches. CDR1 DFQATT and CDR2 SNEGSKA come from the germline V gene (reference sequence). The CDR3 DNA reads TGCAGTGCTAGAGATGCGGGAGCGCCGTACAATGAGCAGTTCTTC. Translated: CSARDAGAPYNEQFF.

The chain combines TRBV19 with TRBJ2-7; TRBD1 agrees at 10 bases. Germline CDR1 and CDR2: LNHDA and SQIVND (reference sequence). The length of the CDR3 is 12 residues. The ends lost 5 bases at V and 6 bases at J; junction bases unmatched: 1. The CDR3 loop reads CASSWTGGEQYF. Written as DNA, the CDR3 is TGTGCCAGTAGTTGGACAGGGGGCGAGCAGTACTTC.

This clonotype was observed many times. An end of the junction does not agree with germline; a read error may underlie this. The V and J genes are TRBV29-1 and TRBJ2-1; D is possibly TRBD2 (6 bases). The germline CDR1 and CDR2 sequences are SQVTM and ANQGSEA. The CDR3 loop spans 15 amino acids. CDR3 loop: CSVEGLALSYNEQFF. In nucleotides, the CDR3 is TGCAGCGTCGAAGGCCTAGCGTTATCCTACAATGAGCAGTTCTTC.

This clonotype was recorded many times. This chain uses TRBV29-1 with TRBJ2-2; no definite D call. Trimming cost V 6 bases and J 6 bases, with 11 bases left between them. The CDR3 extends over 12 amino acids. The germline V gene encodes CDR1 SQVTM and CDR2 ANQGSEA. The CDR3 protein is CSVTLWAGELFF. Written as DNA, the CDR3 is TGCAGCGTCACCCTCTGGGCCGGGGAGCTGTTTTTT.

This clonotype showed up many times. The CDR3 sequence is CASSLWQGPPYEQYF. In DNA form, the CDR3 reads TGTGCCAGCAGTTTATGGCAGGGTCCTCCCTACGAGCAGTACTTC. This rearrangement joins TRBV28 to TRBJ2-7; TRBD1 is a possible D gene (5 bases). Deletions cut 0 bases from V and 2 bases from J, with 11 bases between. Per germline, CDR1 MDHEN and CDR2 SYDVKM. The CDR3 loop spans 15 amino acids.

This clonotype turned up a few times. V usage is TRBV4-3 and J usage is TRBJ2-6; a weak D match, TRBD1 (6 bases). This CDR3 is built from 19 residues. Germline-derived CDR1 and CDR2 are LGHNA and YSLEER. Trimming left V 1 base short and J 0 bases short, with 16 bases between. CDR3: CASSQVGPGEGSGANVLTF. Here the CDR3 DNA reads TGCGCCAGCAGCCAAGTGGGGCCAGGGGAAGGCTCTGGGGCCAACGTCCTGACTTTC.

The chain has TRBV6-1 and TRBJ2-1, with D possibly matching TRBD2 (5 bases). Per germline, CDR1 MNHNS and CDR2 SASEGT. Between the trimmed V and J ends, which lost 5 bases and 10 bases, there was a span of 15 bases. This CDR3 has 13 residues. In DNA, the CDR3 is TGTGCCAGCAGTCCCTCCGCGCGAGGGGAGCAGTTCTTC. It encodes CASSPSARGEQFF.

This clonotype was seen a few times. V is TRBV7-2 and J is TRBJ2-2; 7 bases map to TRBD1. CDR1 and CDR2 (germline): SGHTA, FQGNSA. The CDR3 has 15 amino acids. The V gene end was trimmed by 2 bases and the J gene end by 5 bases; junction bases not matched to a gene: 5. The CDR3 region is CASSLFGTVTGELFF. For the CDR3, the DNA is TGTGCCAGCAGCTTATTTGGGACAGTGACCGGGGAGCTGTTTTTT.

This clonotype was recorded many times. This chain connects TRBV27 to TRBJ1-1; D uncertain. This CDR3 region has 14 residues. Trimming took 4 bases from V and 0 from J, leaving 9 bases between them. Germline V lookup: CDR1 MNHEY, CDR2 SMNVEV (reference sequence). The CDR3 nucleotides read TGTGCCAGCAGTTGGAAAGGGATGAACACTGAAGCTTTCTTT. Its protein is CASSWKGMNTEAFF.

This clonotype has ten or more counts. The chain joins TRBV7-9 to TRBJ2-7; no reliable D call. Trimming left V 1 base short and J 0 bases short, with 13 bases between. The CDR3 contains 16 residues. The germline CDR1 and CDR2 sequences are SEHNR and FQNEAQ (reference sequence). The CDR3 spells CASSLGVGGSSYEQYF. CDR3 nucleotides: TGTGCCAGCAGCTTAGGTGTCGGTGGCAGCTCCTACGAGCAGTACTTC.

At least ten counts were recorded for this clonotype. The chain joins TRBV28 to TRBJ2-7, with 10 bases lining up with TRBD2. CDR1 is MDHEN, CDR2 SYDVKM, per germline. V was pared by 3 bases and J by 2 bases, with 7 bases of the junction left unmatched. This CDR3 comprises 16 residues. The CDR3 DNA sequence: TGTGCCAGCAGTTTCCAGACTAGCGGGTGGGCCTACGAGCAGTACTTC. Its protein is CASSFQTSGWAYEQYF.